This TCR beta chain was recorded in a study of blood T cell repertoires in COVID-19. Study context: Donors in the United States, Italy and Spain gave samples during acute or convalescent COVID-19.

This table comes from immunoSEQ multiplex PCR, and its TCRdb copy is limited to in-frame clones, with some not included. The data contain approximately 36,000 clones, less than 90% of them singletons. This CDR3 comprises 13 residues. Germline V gives CDR1 SGHRS, CDR2 YFSETQ. V lost 4 bases and J lost 6, with 8 bases in between. The sample was peripheral blood. This receptor was identified in a man between 60 and 75 years old with COVID-19, enrolled during active disease. This rearrangement joins TRBV5-1 to TRBJ1-6; D gene uncertain. CDR3 sequence: CASSPTPNSPLHF. In DNA, the CDR3 is TGCGCCAGCAGCCCTACTCCTAATTCACCCCTCCACTTT.